This T cell receptor (beta chain) was sequenced for a study of blood T cell repertoires in COVID-19. Repertoires were generated with immunoSEQ multiplex PCR, while TCRdb's copy carries only in-frame clones and drops some. The sample holds roughly 200,000 clones; around 84% are singletons and the top ten take roughly a sixth. V trimming: 0 bases; J trimming: 5 bases; junction bases outside the gene matches: 4. The germline V gene encodes CDR1 LGHDT and CDR2 YNNKEL (reference sequence). There are 15 residues in the CDR3. Sample: PBMCs or T cells enriched from blood (not recorded which). The V and J genes are TRBV3-1 (or the pseudogene TRBV3-2) and TRBJ1-5, with TRBD1 matching 7 bases. This clonotype was obtained from a man aged 35 to 55 who had recovered from COVID-19. In DNA form, the CDR3 reads TGTGCCAGCAGCCAAGATACCGGACAGGATCAGCCCCAGCATTTT. It is translated as CASSQDTGQDQPQHF.